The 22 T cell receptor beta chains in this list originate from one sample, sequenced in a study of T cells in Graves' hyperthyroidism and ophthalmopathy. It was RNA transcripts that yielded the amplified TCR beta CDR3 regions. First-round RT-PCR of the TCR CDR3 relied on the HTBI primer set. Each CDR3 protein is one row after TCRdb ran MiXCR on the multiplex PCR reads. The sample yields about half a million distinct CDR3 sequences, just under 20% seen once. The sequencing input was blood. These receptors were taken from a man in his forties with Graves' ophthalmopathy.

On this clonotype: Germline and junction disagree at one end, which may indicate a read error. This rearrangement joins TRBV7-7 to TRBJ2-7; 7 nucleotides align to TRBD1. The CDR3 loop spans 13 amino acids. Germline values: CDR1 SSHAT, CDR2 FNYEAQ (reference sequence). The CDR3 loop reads CASSLVAGGEQYF. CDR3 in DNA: TGTGCTAGCAGCTTAGTGGCAGGGGGCGAGCAGTACTTC. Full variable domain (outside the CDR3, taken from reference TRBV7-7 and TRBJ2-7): GAGVSQSPRYKVTKRGQDVTLRCDPISSHATLYWYQQALGQGPEFLTYFNYEAQPDKSGLPSDRFSAERPEGSISTLTIQRTEQRDSAMYRCASSLVAGGEQYFGPGTRLTVT.

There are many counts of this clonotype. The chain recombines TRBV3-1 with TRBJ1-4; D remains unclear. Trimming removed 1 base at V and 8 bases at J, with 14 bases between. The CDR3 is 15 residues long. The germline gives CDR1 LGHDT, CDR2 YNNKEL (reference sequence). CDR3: CASSQAGMEAEKLFF. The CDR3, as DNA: TGTGCCAGCAGCCAAGCGGGGATGGAAGCAGAAAAACTGTTTTTT. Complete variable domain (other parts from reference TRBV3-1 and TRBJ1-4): DTAVSQTPKYLVTQMGNDKSIKCEQNLGHDTMYWYKQDSKKFLKIMFSYNNKELIINETVPNRFSPKSPDKAHLNLHINSLELGDSAVYFCASSQAGMEAEKLFFGSGTQLSVL.

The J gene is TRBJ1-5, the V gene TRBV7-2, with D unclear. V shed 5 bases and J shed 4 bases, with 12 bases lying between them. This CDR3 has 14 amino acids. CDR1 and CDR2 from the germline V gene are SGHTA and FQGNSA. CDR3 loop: CASSLIVLNQPQHF. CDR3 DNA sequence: TGTGCCAGCAGCCTTATTGTCCTTAATCAGCCCCAGCATTTT.

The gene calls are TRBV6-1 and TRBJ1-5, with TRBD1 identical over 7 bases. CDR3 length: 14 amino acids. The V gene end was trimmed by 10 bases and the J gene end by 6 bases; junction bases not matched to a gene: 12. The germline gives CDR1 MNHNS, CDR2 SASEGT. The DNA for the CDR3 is TGTGCCACCTACGATAGCACAGGGGTTCAGCCCCAGCATTTT. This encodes CATYDSTGVQPQHF.

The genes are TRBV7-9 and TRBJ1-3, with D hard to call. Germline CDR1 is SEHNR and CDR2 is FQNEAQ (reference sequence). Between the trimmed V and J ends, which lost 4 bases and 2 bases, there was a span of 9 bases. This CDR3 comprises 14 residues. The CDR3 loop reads CASSSREAGNTIYF. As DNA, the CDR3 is TGTGCCAGCAGCTCTCGGGAAGCTGGAAACACCATATATTTT.

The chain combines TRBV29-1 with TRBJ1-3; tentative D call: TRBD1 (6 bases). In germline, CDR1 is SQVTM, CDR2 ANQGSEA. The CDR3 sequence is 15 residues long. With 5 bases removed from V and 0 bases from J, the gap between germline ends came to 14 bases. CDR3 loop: CSVWTDSLSGNTIYF. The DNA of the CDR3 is TGCAGCGTTTGGACAGACTCCCTCTCTGGAAACACCATATATTTT.

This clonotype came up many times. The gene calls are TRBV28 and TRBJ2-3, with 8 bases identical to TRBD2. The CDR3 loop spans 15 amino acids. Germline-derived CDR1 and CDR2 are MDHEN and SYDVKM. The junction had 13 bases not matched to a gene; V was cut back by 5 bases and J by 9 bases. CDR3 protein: CASSLLVVAGNTQYF. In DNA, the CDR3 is TGTGCCAGCAGTCTTCTGGTGGTAGCGGGAAACACGCAGTATTTT.

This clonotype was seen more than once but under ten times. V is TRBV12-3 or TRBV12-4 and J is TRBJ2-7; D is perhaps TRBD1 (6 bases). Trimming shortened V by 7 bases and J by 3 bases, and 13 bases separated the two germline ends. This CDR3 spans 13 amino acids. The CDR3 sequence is CASTSGQIYEQYF. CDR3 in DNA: TGTGCCAGCACTTCAGGACAGATCTACGAGCAGTACTTC.

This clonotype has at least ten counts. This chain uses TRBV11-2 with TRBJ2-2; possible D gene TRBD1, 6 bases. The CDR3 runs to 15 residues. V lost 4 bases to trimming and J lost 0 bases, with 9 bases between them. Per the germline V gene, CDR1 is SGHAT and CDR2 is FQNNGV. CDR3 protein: CASSSGQTNTGELFF. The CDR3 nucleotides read TGTGCCAGCAGCTCCGGACAGACGAACACCGGGGAGCTGTTTTTT.

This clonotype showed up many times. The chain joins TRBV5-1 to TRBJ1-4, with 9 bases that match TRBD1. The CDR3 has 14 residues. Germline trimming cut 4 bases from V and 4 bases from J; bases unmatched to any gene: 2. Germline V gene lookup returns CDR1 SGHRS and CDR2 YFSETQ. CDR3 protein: CASSRGQGNEKLFF. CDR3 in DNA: TGCGCCAGCAGCCGGGGACAGGGTAATGAAAAACTGTTTTTT.

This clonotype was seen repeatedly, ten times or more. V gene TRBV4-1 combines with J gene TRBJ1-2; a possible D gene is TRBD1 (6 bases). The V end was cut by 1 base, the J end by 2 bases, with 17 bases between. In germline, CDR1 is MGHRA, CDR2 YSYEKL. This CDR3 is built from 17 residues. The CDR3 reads CASSQANRDLRNYGYTF. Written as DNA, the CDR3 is TGCGCCAGCAGCCAAGCAAACAGGGATCTACGAAACTATGGCTACACCTTC.

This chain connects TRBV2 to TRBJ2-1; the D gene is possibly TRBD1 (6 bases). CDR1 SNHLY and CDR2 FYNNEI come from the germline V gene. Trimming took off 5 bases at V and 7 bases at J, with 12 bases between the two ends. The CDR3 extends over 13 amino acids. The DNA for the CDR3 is TGTGCCAGCAGTCGAACAGGGTGGAATGAGCAGTTCTTC. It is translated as CASSRTGWNEQFF.

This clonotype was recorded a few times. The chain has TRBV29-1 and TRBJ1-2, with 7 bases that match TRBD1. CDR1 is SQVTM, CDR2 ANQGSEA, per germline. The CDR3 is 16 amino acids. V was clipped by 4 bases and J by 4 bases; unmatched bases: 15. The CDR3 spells CSVGAPLQGISYGYTF. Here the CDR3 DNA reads TGCAGCGTTGGTGCCCCCTTACAGGGGATCTCCTATGGCTACACCTTC.

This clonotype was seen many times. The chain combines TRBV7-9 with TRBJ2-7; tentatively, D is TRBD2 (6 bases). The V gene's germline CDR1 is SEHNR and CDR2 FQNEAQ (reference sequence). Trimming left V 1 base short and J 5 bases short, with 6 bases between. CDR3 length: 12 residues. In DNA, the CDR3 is TGTGCCAGCAGCTTAGGGAGGGACGAGCAGTACTTC. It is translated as CASSLGRDEQYF.

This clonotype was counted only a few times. The CDR3 DNA follows: TGTGCCAGCAGTGAGATACGTCATACCCAGCATTTT. As protein: CASSEIRHTQHF. This chain links TRBV6-1 with TRBJ1-5; D gene uncertain. CDR3 length: 12 residues. Trimming left V 3 bases short and J 11 bases short, with 11 bases between. The germline CDR1 and CDR2 sequences are MNHNS and SASEGT.

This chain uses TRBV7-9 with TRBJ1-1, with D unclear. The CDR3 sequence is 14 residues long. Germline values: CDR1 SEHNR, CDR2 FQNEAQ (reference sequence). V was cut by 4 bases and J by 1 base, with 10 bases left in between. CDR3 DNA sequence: TGTGCCAGCAGCTCCGAACAGCAGAACACTGAAGCTTTCTTT. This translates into CASSSEQQNTEAFF.

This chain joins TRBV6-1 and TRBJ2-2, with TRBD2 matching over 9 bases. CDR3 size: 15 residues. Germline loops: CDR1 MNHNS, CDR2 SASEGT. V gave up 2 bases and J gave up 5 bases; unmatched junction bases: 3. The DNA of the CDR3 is TGTGCCAGCAGTGAACTAGCGGGATGGACCGGGGAGCTGTTTTTT. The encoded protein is CASSELAGWTGELFF.

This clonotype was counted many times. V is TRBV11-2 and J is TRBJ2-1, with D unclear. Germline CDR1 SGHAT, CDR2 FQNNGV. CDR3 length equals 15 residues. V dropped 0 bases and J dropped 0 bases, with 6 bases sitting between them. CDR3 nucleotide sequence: TGTGCCAGCAGCTTAGAGGTAGTCTCCTACAATGAGCAGTTCTTC. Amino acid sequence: CASSLEVVSYNEQFF.

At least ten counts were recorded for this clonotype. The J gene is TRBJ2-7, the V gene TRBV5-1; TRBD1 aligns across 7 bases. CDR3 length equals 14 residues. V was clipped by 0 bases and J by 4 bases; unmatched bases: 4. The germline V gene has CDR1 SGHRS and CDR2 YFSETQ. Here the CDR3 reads CASSLVPGGYEQYF. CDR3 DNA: TGCGCCAGCAGCTTGGTACCAGGGGGTTACGAGCAGTACTTC.

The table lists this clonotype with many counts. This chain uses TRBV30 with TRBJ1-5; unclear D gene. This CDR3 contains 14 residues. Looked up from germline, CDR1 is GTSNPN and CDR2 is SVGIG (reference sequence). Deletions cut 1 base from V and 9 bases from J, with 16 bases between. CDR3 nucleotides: TGTGCCTGGAGTGGCTCCGGGATACAGCCGCCCCAGCATTTT. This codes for CAWSGSGIQPPQHF.

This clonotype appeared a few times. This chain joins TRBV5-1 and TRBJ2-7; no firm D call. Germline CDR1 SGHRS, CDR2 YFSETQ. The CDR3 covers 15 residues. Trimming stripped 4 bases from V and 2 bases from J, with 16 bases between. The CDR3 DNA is TGCGCCAGCAGCCCCGCTTACACAGCGACCTACGAGCAGTACTTC. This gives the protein CASSPAYTATYEQYF.

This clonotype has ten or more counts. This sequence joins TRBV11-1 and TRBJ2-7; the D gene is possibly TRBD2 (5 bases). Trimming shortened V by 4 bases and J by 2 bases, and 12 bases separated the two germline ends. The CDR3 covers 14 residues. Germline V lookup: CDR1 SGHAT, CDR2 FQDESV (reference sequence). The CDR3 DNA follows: TGTGCCAGCAGCTGGGGAGCGGCAGCCTACGAGCAGTACTTC. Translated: CASSWGAAAYEQYF.